This record concerns one T cell receptor (beta chain) sequence. The assay was immunoSEQ multiplex PCR, and TCRdb's table has in-frame clones only and misses some. The repertoire holds a few hundred thousand clones, with about 89% as singletons. These data originate in a study of blood T cell repertoires in COVID-19. This sequence originates from a woman in her 40s who had recovered from COVID-19. The sequencing sample was made of peripheral blood.

CDR3 bases: TGTGCCTGGAGGAAGGGACAGGGGGGAACAGATACGCAGTATTTT. This translates into CAWRKGQGGTDTQYF. The V and J genes are TRBV30 and TRBJ2-3; 11 bases line up with TRBD1. V lost 3 bases and J lost 3; bases outside the gene matches: 5. The CDR3 has 15 amino acids. In germline, CDR1 is GTSNPN, CDR2 SVGIG (reference sequence). The whole variable domain, filled in from reference TRBV30 and TRBJ2-3, reads SQTIHQWPATLVQPVGSPLSLECTVEGTSNPNLYWYRQAAGRGLQLLFYSVGIGQISSEVPQNLSASRPQDRQFILSSKKLLLSDSGFYLCAWRKGQGGTDTQYFGPGTRLTVL.